These T cell receptor beta chains were read from a single sample in a study of Ad26.COV2.S vaccination and SARS-CoV-2 variants. Sequenced by immunoSEQ multiplex PCR; TCRdb stores in-frame clones only, minus some. The sample includes 350,000 to 500,000 clones, about nine tenths of them seen just once. The sequencing here drew on peripheral blood, taken in a trial of Ad26.COV2.S vaccine versus placebo. These receptor sequences come from a person aged 18-60 years who received the Ad26.COV2.S COVID-19 vaccine or a placebo. CDR3s include the opening cysteine and the closing phenylalanine or tryptophan. The D gene is left open where the match is weak. Some rows mark clone size as missing; the rest say once, few, many or name a class of expanded clone.

>NA|TRBV28|TRBJ2-5|NA
CASSLGDLGETQYF
TGTGCCAGCAGTTTGGGAGATTTGGGAGAGACCCAGTACTTC
>once|TRBV18|TRBJ1-1|NA
CASSPLNGNTEAFF
TGTGCCAGCTCGCCTCTGAACGGTAACACTGAAGCTTTCTTT
>NA|TRBV15|TRBJ1-5|TRBD1
CATSLWGTGNQPQHF
TGTGCCACCTCTCTTTGGGGGACAGGGAATCAGCCCCAGCATTTT
>NA|TRBV11-3|TRBJ2-3|NA
CASSLSDYTDTQYF
TGTGCCAGCAGCCTATCCGACTACACAGATACGCAGTATTTT
>NA|TRBV27|TRBJ2-1|NA
CASSLIGGGPGNEQFF
TGTGCCAGCAGTTTAATTGGGGGAGGCCCTGGAAATGAGCAGTTCTTC
>NA|TRBV7-8|TRBJ1-4|NA
CASSSFTVPNEKLFF
TGTGCCAGCAGCTCTTTTACAGTCCCTAATGAAAAACTGTTTTTT
>NA|TRBV6-5|TRBJ1-1|NA
CASSSLLNTEAFF
TGTGCCAGCAGTTCCCTCTTGAACACTGAAGCTTTCTTT
>NA|TRBV7-2|TRBJ2-7|TRBD2
CASSRTSGYEQYF
TGTGCCAGCAGCCGGACTAGCGGCTACGAGCAGTACTTC
>NA|TRBV27|TRBJ1-1|TRBD1
CASSLTGLNTEAFF
TGTGCCAGCAGTTTGACAGGGTTGAACACTGAAGCTTTCTTT
>NA|TRBV5-1|TRBJ2-2|NA
CASRGVTGELFF
TGCGCCAGCCGAGGGGTCACCGGGGAGCTGTTTTTT
>NA|TRBV29-1|TRBJ2-7|NA
CSVVVASLPYEQYF
TGCAGCGTTGTGGTCGCCAGCCTCCCCTACGAGCAGTACTTC
>NA|TRBV5-6|TRBJ2-3|NA
CASSLGWGSTDTQYF
TGTGCCAGCAGCTTGGGTTGGGGTAGCACAGATACGCAGTATTTT
>NA|TRBV6-6|TRBJ2-4|NA
CASSYSSSRGDIQYF
TGTGCCAGCAGTTACTCGAGTTCGAGGGGGGACATTCAGTACTTC
>NA|TRBV6-2/TRBV6-3|TRBJ2-3|NA
CASSYGITDTQYF
TGTGCCAGCAGTTACGGGATCACAGATACGCAGTATTTT
>once|TRBV7-2|TRBJ2-5|NA
CASGARVGTQYF
TGTGCCAGCGGCGCAAGGGTAGGGACCCAGTACTTC
>NA|TRBV28|TRBJ2-7|NA
CASSFRGASYEQYF
TGTGCCAGCAGTTTTCGGGGAGCCTCTTACGAGCAGTACTTC
>NA|TRBV5-1|TRBJ2-1|TRBD2
CASSGDGLAGEWGEDNEQFF
TGCGCCAGCAGCGGAGACGGACTAGCGGGAGAGTGGGGGGAGGACAATGAGCAGTTCTTC
>NA|TRBV4-3|TRBJ1-2|NA
CASSQEGVSYGYTF
TGCGCCAGCAGCCAAGAAGGAGTTTCCTATGGCTACACCTTC
>NA|TRBV9|TRBJ2-6|NA
CASSYALPSGANVLTF
TGTGCCAGCAGCTACGCCCTTCCTTCTGGGGCCAACGTCCTGACTTTC
>NA|TRBV30|TRBJ2-1|NA
CAWTGETYNEQFF
TGTGCCTGGACAGGGGAGACCTACAATGAGCAGTTCTTC
>NA|TRBV18|TRBJ2-3|NA
CASSPPTGVSDTQYF
TGTGCCAGCTCACCACCTACGGGAGTGTCGGATACGCAGTATTTT
>once|TRBV12-5|TRBJ2-3|TRBD2
CAGGTSSYTQYF
TGTGCTGGGGGGACTAGCAGCTATACGCAGTATTTT
>NA|TRBV5-1|TRBJ2-5|TRBD1
CASSLEDRGGETQYF
TGCGCCAGCAGCTTGGAGGACAGGGGTGGTGAGACCCAGTACTTC
>few|TRBV10-2|TRBJ1-6|TRBD1
CASSTGTGSSPLHF
TGCGCCAGCAGTACCGGGACAGGGAGCTCACCCCTCCACTTT
>NA|TRBV6-2/TRBV6-3|TRBJ2-5|NA
CASSPNFSQETQYF
TGTGCCAGCAGCCCGAATTTTTCCCAAGAGACCCAGTACTTC
>once|TRBV7-9|TRBJ2-7|TRBD1
CASSLEKQGAYEQYF
TGTGCCAGCAGCTTAGAGAAACAGGGGGCTTACGAGCAGTACTTC
>NA|TRBV19|TRBJ1-5|NA
CASSIQNNQPQHF
TGTGCCAGTAGTATCCAGAACAATCAGCCCCAGCATTTT
>NA|TRBV28|TRBJ1-2|NA
CASTLTGSGYTF
TGTGCCAGCACCCTCACCGGCTCTGGCTACACCTTC
>NA|TRBV4-3|TRBJ1-3|NA
CASSQDSSPGNTIYF
TGCGCCAGCAGCCAAGATAGTTCACCTGGAAACACCATATATTTT
>few|TRBV5-4|TRBJ1-1|NA
CASSSRVNTEAFF
TGTGCCAGCAGCTCCCGAGTGAACACTGAAGCTTTCTTT
>NA|TRBV29-1|TRBJ2-7|NA
CSVPGVRDHEQYF
TGCAGCGTTCCAGGGGTCAGAGACCACGAGCAGTACTTC
>NA|TRBV15|TRBJ2-1|NA
CATSNRLSGSYNEQFF
TGTGCCACCAGCAACCGTTTGTCGGGCTCCTACAATGAGCAGTTCTTC
>NA|TRBV18|TRBJ2-2|TRBD2
CASSPNSGKFTGELFF
TGTGCCAGCTCACCAAATAGCGGGAAATTCACCGGGGAGCTGTTTTTT